The clone carrying this TCR beta chain was detected many times. These data come from a study of identical twins. There were only healthy Caucasians among the donors. TCRdb reprocessed the 5' RACE reads with MiXCR, giving one entry per CDR3 protein. The sample carries roughly 690,000 distinct CDR3 sequences, around 6.1% recorded once. Germline values: CDR1 MNHEY, CDR2 SVGAGI. The CDR3 loop spans 15 amino acids. With 0 bases removed from V and 0 bases from J, the gap between germline ends came to 6 bases. The sequence derives from a man aged 18 to 35 in good health. The chain carries TRBV6-5 and TRBJ1-5, with D hard to call. Sequencing was performed on naive T cells sorted from blood. The chain's CDR3 is CASSYSSGSNQPQHF. CDR3 DNA: TGTGCCAGCAGTTACTCATCAGGTAGCAATCAGCCCCAGCATTTT.